A single sample gave rise to the 9 T cell receptor beta chains below, sequenced in a study of graft-versus-host responses after intestinal transplantation. Their cognate antigens are unknown. The table came from immunoSEQ multiplex PCR; TCRdb's copy has only in-frame clones and leaves some out. The data hold over 80,000 clones, with roughly 91% observed a single time. The sample consisted of unstimulated CD4+ T cells sorted from spleen or lymph node cells, taken before transplant. The source of these receptors is a human donor who was the organ donor for an intestinal transplant.

The CDR3 loop reads CASSLAGLGGVKTQYF. The CDR3 nucleotides read TGCGCCAGCAGCTTGGCCGGGCTAGGAGGCGTGAAGACCCAGTACTTC. The chain employs TRBV5-1 and TRBJ2-5; TRBD2 is a possible D gene (5 bases). CDR3 length equals 16 residues. Germline V gene sequence: CDR1 SGHRS, CDR2 YFSETQ. V lost 0 bases, J lost 6 bases, and 18 bases lay in between.

The rearrangement joins TRBV4-3 to TRBJ2-5, with TRBD1 matching over 9 bases. The CDR3 contains 16 residues. Germline loops: CDR1 LGHNA, CDR2 YSLEER. J lost 3 bases, V lost 0 bases, and 5 bases had no gene match. The CDR3 DNA reads TGCGCCAGCAGCCAAGATGGGGACAGGGTGGAAGAGACCCAGTACTTC. It encodes CASSQDGDRVEETQYF.

The chain has TRBV4-1 and TRBJ1-5; TRBD1 aligns across 7 bases. J lost 7 bases, V lost 6 bases, and 9 bases had no gene match. Germline assignment: CDR1 MGHRA and CDR2 YSYEKL. CDR3 length: 14 residues. The CDR3 reads CASRPTGTGQPQHF. DNA for the CDR3: TGCGCCAGCAGACCGACAGGGACTGGACAGCCCCAGCATTTT.

This sequence joins TRBV4-3 and TRBJ2-7; 7 bases agree with TRBD1. Germline assignment: CDR1 LGHNA and CDR2 YSLEER. V was pared by 4 bases and J by 3 bases, with 9 bases of the junction left unmatched. The CDR3 is 15 residues long. The CDR3 spells CASSRNLDRVYEQYF. CDR3 DNA: TGCGCCAGCAGCCGAAATCTCGACAGGGTCTACGAGCAGTACTTC.

The chain combines TRBV5-1 with TRBJ1-4; 8 bases align to TRBD1. The CDR3 runs to 14 residues. Germline lookup yields CDR1 SGHRS and CDR2 YFSETQ. The V and J ends lost 7 bases and 8 bases, in that order; junction bases with no gene match: 10. The CDR3 nucleotides are TGCGCCAGCCGCCAGGCACAGGGGGACGAAAAACTGTTTTTT. It codes for CASRQAQGDEKLFF. The full variable domain, with the rest looked up from reference TRBV5-1 and TRBJ1-4, is KAGVTQTPRYLIKTRGQQVTLSCSPISGHRSVSWYQQTPGQGLQFLFEYFSETQRNKGNFPGRFSGRQFSNSRSEMNVSTLELGDSALYLCASRQAQGDEKLFFGSGTQLSVL.

This clone was seen only once. The chain links TRBV27 to TRBJ2-4; the match to TRBD1 covers 8 bases. There are 13 residues in the CDR3. Germline CDR1 MNHEY, CDR2 SMNVEV (reference sequence). V lost 8 bases and J lost 6; bases outside the gene matches: 6. The CDR3 DNA is TGTGCCAGCGGTCGACAGGGGTTAAACATTCAGTACTTC. Translated, it gives CASGRQGLNIQYF.

In this sample, this clone turned up a few times. The gene calls are TRBV27 and TRBJ1-1, with D possibly matching TRBD1 (6 bases). The germline CDR1 and CDR2 sequences are MNHEY and SMNVEV (reference sequence). Trimming stripped 1 base from V and 0 bases from J, with 9 bases between. This CDR3 is built from 15 residues. For the CDR3, the DNA is TGTGCCAGCAGTTTATTGGGGGCTTTGAACACTGAAGCTTTCTTT. Its translation is CASSLLGALNTEAFF.

The chain couples TRBV2 to TRBJ2-7; 12 bases map to TRBD2. Germline trimming cut 6 bases from V and 5 bases from J; bases unmatched to any gene: 8. This CDR3 has 15 residues. The germline V gene has CDR1 SNHLY and CDR2 FYNNEI. CDR3 sequence (DNA): TGTGCCAGCAGATACTTGACTAGCGGGGGAAACGAGCAGTACTTC. This codes for CASRYLTSGGNEQYF.

The chain is built from TRBV6-1 and TRBJ1-5; 7 nucleotides agree with TRBD1. There are 13 residues in the CDR3. V shed 4 bases and J 6 bases; nucleotides not matched to a gene: 3. From germline, CDR1 is MNHNS and CDR2 SASEGT. The CDR3 is CASSADRAQPQHF. CDR3 nucleotide sequence: TGTGCCAGCAGTGCTGACAGGGCTCAGCCCCAGCATTTT.